This section outlines one TCR beta chain sequence together with its context. Its target is unknown. 13 Jbeta primers and 60 Vbeta primers were used for the PCR. Profiling relied on immunoSEQ multiplex PCR, and the TCRdb table lists in-frame clones only, not all of them. This repertoire comprises over 30,000 clones; its ten largest clones make up around 4.8%. This record belongs to a study of cytomegalovirus exposure and HLA in healthy donors. Study-wide findings and caveats: Later, an analysis found that common viral pathogens appeared to be linked with several of the most significant clusters. Later on, an analysis tied under 20,000 TCR beta sequences to HLA alleles at 0.05 false discovery rate.

The CDR3 is made up of 14 amino acids. Germline CDR1 and CDR2: LNHDA and SQIVND (reference sequence). Between the trimmed V and J ends, which lost 6 bases and 0 bases, there was a span of 12 bases. Sequenced sample: PBMCs. The TCR originated in a woman aged 40 to 50 in good health and CMV-seropositive. The rearrangement links TRBV19 to TRBJ2-7, with D possibly being TRBD1 (6 bases). The CDR3, as DNA: TGTGCCAGTAGAAGGGACACGGGCTCCTACGAGCAGTACTTC. This encodes CASRRDTGSYEQYF.